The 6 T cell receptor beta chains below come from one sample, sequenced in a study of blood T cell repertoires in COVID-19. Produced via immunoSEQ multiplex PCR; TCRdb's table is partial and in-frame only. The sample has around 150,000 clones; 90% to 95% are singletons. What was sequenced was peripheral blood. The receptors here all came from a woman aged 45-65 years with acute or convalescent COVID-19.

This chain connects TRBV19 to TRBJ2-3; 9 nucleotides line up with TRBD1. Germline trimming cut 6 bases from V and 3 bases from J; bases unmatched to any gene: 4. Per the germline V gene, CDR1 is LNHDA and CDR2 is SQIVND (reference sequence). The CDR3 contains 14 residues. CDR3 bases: TGTGCCAGTAGACCACAGGGGGCGACAGATACGCAGTATTTT. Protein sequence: CASRPQGATDTQYF.

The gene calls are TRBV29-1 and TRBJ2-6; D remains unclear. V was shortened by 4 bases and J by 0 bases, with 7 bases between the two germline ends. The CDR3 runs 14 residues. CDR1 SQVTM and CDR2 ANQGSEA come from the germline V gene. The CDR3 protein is CSVALSSGANVLTF. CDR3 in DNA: TGCAGCGTTGCACTGAGCTCTGGGGCCAACGTCCTGACTTTC.

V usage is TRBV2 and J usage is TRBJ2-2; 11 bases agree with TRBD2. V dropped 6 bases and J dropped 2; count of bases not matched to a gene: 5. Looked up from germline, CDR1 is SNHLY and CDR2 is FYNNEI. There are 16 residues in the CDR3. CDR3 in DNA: TGTGCCAGCAGATCTCTAGCGGGGGGAAACACCGGGGAGCTGTTTTTT. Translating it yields CASRSLAGGNTGELFF.

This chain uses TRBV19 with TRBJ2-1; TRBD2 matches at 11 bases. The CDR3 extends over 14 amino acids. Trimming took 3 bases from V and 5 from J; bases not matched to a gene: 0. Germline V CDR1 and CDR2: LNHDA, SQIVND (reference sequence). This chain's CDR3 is CASSMTSGDNEQFF. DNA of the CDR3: TGTGCCAGTAGTATGACTAGCGGGGACAATGAGCAGTTCTTC.

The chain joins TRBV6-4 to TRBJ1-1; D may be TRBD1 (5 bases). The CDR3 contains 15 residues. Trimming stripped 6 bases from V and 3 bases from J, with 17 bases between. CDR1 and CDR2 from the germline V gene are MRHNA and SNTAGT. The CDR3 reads CASSPWPGPDTEAFF. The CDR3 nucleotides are TGTGCCAGCAGCCCCTGGCCAGGGCCGGACACTGAAGCTTTCTTT.

CDR3 DNA: TGTGCCAGCAGCCACCGGACTAGCAGGGAGACCCAGTACTTC. Translating it yields CASSHRTSRETQYF. V gene TRBV7-2 combines with J gene TRBJ2-5, with 8 bases matching TRBD2. This CDR3 region has 14 residues. Germline CDR1 is SGHTA and CDR2 is FQGNSA. With 5 bases clipped from V and 5 bases from J, the junction kept 7 bases outside the gene matches.